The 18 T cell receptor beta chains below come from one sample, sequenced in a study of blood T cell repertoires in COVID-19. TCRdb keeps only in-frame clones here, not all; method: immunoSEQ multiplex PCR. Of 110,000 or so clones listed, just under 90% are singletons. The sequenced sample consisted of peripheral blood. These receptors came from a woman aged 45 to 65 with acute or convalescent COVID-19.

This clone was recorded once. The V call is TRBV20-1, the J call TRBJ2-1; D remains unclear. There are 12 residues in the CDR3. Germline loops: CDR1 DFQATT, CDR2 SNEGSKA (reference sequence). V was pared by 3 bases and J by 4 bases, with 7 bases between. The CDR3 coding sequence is TGCAGTGCTAGTATACTTTACAATGAGCAGTTCTTC. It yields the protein CSASILYNEQFF.

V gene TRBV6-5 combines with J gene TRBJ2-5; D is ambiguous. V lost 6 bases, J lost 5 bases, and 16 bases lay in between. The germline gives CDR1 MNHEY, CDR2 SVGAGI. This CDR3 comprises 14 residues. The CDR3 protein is CASSLPDERETQYF. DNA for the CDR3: TGTGCCAGCAGCCTCCCTGACGAGAGGGAGACCCAGTACTTC.

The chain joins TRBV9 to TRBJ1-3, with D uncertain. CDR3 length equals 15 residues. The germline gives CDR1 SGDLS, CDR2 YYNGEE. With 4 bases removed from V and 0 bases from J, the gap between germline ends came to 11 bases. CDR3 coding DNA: TGTGCCAGCAGCTACAGCACGAGCTCTGGAAACACCATATATTTT. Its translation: CASSYSTSSGNTIYF.

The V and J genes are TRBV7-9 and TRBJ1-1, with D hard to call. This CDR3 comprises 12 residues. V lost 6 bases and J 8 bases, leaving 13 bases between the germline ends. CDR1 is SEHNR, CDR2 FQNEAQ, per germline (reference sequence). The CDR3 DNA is TGTGCCAGCAGTCTATTGGCGGTCGAAGCTTTCTTT. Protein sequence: CASSLLAVEAFF.

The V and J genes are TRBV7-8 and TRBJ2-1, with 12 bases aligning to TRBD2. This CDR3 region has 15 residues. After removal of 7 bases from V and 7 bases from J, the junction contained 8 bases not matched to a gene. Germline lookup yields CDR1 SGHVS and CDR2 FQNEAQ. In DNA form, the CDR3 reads TGTGCCAGCACCCCGACTAGCGGGAGACCAAATGAGCAGTTCTTC. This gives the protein CASTPTSGRPNEQFF. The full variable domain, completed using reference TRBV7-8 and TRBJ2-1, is GAGVSQSPRYKVAKRGQDVALRCDPISGHVSLFWYQQALGQGPEFLTYFQNEAQLDKSGLPSDRFFAERPEGSVSTLKIQRTQQEDSAVYLCASTPTSGRPNEQFFGPGTRLTVL.

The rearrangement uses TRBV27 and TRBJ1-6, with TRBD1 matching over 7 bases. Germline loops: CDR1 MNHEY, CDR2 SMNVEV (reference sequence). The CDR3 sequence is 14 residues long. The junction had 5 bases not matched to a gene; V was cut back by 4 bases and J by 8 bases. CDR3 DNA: TGTGCCAGCAGTTCATTTACAGGGGATTCACCCCTCCACTTT. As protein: CASSSFTGDSPLHF.

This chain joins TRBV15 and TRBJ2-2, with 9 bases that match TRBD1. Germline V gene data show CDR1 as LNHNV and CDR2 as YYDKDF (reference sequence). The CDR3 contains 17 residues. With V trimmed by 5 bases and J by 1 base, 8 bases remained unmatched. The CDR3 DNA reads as TGTGCCACCAGCCAAGTTACAGGGGGCTTGAACACCGGGGAGCTGTTTTTT. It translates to CATSQVTGGLNTGELFF.

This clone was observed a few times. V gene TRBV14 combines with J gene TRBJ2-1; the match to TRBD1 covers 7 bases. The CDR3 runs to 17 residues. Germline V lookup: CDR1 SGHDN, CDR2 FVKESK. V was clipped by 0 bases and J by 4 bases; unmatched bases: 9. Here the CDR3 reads CASSQDLGTGVYNEQFF. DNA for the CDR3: TGTGCCAGCAGCCAAGATCTAGGAACAGGGGTTTACAATGAGCAGTTCTTC.

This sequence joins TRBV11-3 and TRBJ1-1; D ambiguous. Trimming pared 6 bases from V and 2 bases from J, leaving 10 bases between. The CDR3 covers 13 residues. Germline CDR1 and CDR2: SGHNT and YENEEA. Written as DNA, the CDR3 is TGTGCCAGCAGGGCGGGGAGAAACACTGAAGCTTTCTTT. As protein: CASRAGRNTEAFF.

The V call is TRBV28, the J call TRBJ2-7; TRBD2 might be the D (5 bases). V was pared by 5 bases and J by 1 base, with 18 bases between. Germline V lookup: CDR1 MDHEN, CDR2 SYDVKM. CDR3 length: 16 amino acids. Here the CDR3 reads CASSALWFEGSYEQYF. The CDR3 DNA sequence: TGTGCCAGCAGTGCCCTATGGTTTGAGGGTTCCTACGAGCAGTACTTC.

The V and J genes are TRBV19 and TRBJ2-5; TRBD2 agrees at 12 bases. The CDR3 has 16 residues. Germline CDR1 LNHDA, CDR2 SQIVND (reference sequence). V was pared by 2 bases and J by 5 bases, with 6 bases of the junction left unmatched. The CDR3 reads CASSILAGGPQETQYF. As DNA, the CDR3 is TGTGCCAGTAGTATACTAGCGGGAGGGCCTCAGGAGACCCAGTACTTC.

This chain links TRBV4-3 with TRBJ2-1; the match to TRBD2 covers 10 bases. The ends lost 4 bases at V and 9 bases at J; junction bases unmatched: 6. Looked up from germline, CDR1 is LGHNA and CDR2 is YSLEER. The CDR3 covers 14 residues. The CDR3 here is CASSPSGSFVEQFF. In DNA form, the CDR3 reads TGCGCCAGCAGCCCTAGCGGGAGCTTCGTTGAGCAGTTCTTC.

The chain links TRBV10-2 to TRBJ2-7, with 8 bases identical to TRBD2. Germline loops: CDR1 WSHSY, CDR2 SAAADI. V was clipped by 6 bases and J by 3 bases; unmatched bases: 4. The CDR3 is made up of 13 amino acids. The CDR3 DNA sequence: TGCGCCAGCAGACCGGGACTAGACTACGAGCAGTACTTC. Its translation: CASRPGLDYEQYF.

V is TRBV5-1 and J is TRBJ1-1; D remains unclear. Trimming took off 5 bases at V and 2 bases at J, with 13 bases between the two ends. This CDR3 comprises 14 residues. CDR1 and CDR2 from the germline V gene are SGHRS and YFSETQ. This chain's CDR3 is CASRPGSSNTEAFF. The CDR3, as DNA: TGCGCCAGCAGACCGGGATCTTCCAACACTGAAGCTTTCTTT.

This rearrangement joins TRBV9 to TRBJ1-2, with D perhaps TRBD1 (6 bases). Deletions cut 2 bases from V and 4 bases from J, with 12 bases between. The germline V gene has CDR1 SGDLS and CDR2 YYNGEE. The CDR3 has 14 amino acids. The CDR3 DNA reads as TGTGCCAGCAGCGTGCAGGGGATGAGCTATGGCTACACCTTC. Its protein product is CASSVQGMSYGYTF.

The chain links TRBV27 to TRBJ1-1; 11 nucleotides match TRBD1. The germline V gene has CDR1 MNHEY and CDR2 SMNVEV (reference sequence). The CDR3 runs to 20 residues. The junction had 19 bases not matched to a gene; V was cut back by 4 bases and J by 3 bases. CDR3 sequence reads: CASSSAPPRTGGGGYTEAFF. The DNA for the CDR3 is TGTGCCAGCAGTTCCGCCCCCCCTCGGACAGGGGGCGGTGGGTACACTGAAGCTTTCTTT.

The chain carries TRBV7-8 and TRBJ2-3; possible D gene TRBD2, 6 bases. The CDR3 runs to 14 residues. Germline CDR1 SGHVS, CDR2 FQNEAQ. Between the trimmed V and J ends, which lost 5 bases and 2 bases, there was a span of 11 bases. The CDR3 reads CASSPGLATDTQYF. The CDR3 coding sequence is TGTGCCAGCAGCCCGGGACTCGCCACAGATACGCAGTATTTT.

The CDR3 here is CASSFPREGAEAFF. CDR3 coding DNA: TGCGCCAGCAGCTTCCCTCGGGAGGGGGCTGAAGCTTTCTTT. V is TRBV5-1 and J is TRBJ1-1; TRBD1 is a possible D gene (6 bases). V gave up 2 bases and J gave up 6 bases, with 14 bases separating them. The CDR3 runs 14 residues. Germline V gene data show CDR1 as SGHRS and CDR2 as YFSETQ.